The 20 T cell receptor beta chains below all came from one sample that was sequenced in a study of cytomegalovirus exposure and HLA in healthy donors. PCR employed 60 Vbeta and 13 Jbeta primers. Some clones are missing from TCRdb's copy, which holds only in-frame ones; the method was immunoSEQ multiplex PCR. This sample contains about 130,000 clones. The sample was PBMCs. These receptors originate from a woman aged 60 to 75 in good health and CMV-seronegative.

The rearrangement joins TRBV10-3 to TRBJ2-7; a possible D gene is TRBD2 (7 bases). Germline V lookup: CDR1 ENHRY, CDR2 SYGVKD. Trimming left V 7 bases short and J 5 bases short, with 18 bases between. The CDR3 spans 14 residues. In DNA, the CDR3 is TGTGCCATCACCCAGGGAGGGGGAAAGAACGAGCAGTACTTC. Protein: CAITQGGGKNEQYF.

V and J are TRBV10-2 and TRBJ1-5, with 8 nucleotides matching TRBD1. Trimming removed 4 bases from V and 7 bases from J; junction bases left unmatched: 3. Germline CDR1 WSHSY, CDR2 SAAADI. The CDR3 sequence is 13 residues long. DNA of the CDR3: TGCGCCAGCAGTGGACAGGGGTGGCAGCCCCAGCATTTT. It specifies CASSGQGWQPQHF.

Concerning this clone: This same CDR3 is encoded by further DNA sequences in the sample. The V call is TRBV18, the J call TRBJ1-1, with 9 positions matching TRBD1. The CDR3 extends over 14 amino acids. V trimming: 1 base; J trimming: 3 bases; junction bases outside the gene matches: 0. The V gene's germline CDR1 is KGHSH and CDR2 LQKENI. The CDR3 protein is CASSPRDRDTEAFF. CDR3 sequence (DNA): TGTGCCAGCTCACCACGGGACAGGGACACTGAAGCTTTCTTT.

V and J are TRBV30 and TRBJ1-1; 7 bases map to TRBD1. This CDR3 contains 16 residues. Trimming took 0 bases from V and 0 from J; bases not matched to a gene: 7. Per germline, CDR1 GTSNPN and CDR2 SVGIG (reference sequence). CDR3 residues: CAWSVRGTAMNTEAFF. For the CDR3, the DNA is TGTGCCTGGAGTGTCCGAGGGACAGCGATGAACACTGAAGCTTTCTTT. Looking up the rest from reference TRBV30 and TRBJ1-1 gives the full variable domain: SQTIHQWPATLVQPVGSPLSLECTVEGTSNPNLYWYRQAAGRGLQLLFYSVGIGQISSEVPQNLSASRPQDRQFILSSKKLLLSDSGFYLCAWSVRGTAMNTEAFFGQGTRLTVV.

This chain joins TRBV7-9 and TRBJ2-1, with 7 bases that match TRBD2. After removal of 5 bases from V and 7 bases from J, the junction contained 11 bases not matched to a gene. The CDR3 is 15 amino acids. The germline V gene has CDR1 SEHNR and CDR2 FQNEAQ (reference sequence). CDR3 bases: TGTGCCAGCAGCCGCGGCAGCGGGATAAGTAATGAGCAGTTCTTC. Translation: CASSRGSGISNEQFF.

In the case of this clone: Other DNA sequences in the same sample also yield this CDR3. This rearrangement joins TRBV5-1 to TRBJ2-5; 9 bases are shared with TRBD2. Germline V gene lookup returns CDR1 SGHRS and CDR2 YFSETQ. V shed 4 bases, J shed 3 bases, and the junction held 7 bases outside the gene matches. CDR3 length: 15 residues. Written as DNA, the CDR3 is TGCGCCAGCAGCCCACTGACTAGCGGAGAAGAGACCCAGTACTTC. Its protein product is CASSPLTSGEETQYF. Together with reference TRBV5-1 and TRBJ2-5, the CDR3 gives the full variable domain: KAGVTQTPRYLIKTRGQQVTLSCSPISGHRSVSWYQQTPGQGLQFLFEYFSETQRNKGNFPGRFSGRQFSNSRSEMNVSTLELGDSALYLCASSPLTSGEETQYFGPGTRLLVL.

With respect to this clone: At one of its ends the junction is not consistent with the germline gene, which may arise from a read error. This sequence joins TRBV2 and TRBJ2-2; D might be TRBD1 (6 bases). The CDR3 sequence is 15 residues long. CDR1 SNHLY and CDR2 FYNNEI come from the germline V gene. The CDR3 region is CASRRTGLDTGELLF. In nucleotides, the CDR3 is TGTGCCAGCAGACGCACAGGGTTGGACACCGGGGAGCTGCTTTTT. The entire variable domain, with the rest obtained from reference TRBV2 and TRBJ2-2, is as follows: EPEVTQTPSHQVTQMGQEVILRCVPISNHLYFYWYRQILGQKVEFLVSFYNNEISEKSEIFDDQFSVERPDGSNFTLKIRSTKLEDSAMYFCASRRTGLDTGELLFGEGSRLTVL.

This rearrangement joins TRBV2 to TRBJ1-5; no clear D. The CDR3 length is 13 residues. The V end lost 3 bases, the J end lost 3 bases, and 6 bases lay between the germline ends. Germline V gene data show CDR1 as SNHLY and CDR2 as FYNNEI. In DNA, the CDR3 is TGTGCCAGCAGTGATGGCCTCAATCAGCCCCAGCATTTT. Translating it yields CASSDGLNQPQHF. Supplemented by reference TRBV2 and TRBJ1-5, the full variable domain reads EPEVTQTPSHQVTQMGQEVILRCVPISNHLYFYWYRQILGQKVEFLVSFYNNEISEKSEIFDDQFSVERPDGSNFTLKIRSTKLEDSAMYFCASSDGLNQPQHFGDGTRLSIL.

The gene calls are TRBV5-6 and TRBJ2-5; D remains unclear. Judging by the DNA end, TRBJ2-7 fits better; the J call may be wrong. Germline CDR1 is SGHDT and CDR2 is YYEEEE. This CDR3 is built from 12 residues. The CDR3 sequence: CASSLISNEQYF. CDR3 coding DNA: TGTGCCAGCAGCTTGATTTCGAACGAGCAGTACTTC.

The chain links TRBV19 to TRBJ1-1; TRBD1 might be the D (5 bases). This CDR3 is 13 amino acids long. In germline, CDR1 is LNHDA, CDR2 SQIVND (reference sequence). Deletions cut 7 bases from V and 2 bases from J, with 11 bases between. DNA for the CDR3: TGTGCCAGTAAGCAGGGAATTAACACTGAAGCTTTCTTT. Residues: CASKQGINTEAFF.

CDR3 in amino acids: CAWSVSLEGFF. CDR3 DNA: TGTGCCTGGAGTGTATCCCTCGAGGGTTTCTTT. The chain joins TRBV30 to TRBJ1-1; no reliable D call. Looked up from germline, CDR1 is GTSNPN and CDR2 is SVGIG (reference sequence). The V gene lost 0 bases and the J gene lost 13 bases, with 12 bases spanning the gap. This CDR3 is 11 amino acids long.

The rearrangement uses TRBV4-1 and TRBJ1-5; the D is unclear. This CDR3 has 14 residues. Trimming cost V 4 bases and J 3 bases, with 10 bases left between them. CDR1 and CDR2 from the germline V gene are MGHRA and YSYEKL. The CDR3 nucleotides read TGCGCCAGCAGCCTAGACCCTACCAATCAGCCCCAGCATTTT. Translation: CASSLDPTNQPQHF.

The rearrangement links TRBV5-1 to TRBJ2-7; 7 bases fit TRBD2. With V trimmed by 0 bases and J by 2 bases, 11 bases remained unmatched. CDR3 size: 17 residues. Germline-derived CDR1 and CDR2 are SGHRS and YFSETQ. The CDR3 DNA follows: TGCGCCAGCAGCTTGGGGGGCCTAGCGGTTATCCCCTACGAGCAGTACTTC. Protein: CASSLGGLAVIPYEQYF.

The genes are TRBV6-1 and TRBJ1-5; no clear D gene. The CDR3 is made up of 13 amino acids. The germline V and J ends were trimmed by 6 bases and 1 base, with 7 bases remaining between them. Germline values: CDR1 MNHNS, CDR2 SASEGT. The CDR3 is CASRGGSNQPQHF. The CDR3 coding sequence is TGTGCCAGCAGAGGAGGAAGCAATCAGCCCCAGCATTTT.

CDR3 loop: CASSQEWRADYEQYF. The CDR3 nucleotides read TGTGCCAGCAGCCAAGAATGGAGGGCCGACTACGAGCAGTACTTC. The rearrangement uses TRBV14 and TRBJ2-7; tentatively, D is TRBD2 (6 bases). CDR1 is SGHDN, CDR2 FVKESK, per germline. The CDR3 runs to 15 residues. V was shortened by 0 bases and J by 3 bases, with 12 bases between the two germline ends.

CDR3 region: CASSLAGGAFYNEQFF. CDR3 bases: TGTGCCAGCAGCCTAGCGGGGGGCGCTTTCTACAATGAGCAGTTCTTC. The chain uses TRBV7-3 and TRBJ2-1; 11 bases line up with TRBD2. Trimming removed 5 bases from V and 3 bases from J; junction bases left unmatched: 6. Germline values: CDR1 SGHTA, CDR2 FQGTGA. There are 16 residues in the CDR3.

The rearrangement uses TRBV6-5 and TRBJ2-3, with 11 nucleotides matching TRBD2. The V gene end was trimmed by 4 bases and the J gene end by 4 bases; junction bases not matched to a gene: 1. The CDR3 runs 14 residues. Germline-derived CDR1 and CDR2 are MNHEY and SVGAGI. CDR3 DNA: TGTGCCAGCAGTTGGGGACTAGCGGCAGATACGCAGTATTTT. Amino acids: CASSWGLAADTQYF.

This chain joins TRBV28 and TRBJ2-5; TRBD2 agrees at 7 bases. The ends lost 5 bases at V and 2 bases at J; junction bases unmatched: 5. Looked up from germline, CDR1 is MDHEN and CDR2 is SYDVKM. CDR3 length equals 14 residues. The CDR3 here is CASSMGGLQETQYF. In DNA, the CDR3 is TGTGCCAGCAGTATGGGAGGGCTGCAAGAGACCCAGTACTTC.

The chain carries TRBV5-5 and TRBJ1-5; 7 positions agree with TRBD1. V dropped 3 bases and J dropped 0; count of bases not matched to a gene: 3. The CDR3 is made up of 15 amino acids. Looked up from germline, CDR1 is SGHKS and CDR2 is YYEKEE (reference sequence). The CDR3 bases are TGTGCCAGCAGCTGGGGACAGATTAGCAATCAGCCCCAGCATTTT. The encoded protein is CASSWGQISNQPQHF.

CDR3 amino acids: CASIARGPGNQPQHF. In DNA form, the CDR3 reads TGTGCCAGCATTGCCAGGGGTCCGGGAAATCAGCCCCAGCATTTT. The chain is built from TRBV6-1 and TRBJ1-5; possible D gene TRBD1, 6 bases. This CDR3 has 15 amino acids. With 7 bases removed from V and 4 bases from J, the gap between germline ends came to 17 bases. Germline values: CDR1 MNHNS, CDR2 SASEGT.